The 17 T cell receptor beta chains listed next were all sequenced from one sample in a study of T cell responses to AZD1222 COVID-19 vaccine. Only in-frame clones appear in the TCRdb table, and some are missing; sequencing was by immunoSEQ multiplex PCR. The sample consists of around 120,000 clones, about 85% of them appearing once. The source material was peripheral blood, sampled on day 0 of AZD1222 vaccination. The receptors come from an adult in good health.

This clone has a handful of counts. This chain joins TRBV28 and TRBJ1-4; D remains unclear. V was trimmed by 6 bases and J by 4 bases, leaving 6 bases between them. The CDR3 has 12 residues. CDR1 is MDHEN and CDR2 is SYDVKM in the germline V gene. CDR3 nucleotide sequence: TGTGCCAGCAGGGCCCTTAATGAAAAACTGTTTTTT. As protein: CASRALNEKLFF.

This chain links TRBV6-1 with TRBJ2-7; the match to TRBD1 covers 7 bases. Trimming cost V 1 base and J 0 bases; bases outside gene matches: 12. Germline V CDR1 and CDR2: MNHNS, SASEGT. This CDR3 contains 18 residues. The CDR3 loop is CASSEGYPQGVGSYEQYF. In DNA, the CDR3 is TGTGCCAGCAGTGAAGGATACCCCCAGGGGGTGGGCTCCTACGAGCAGTACTTC.

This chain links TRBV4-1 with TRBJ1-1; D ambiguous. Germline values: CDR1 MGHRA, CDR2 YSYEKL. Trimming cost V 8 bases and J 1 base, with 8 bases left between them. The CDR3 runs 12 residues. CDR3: CASWGSNTEAFF. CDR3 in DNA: TGCGCCAGCTGGGGTTCGAACACTGAAGCTTTCTTT.

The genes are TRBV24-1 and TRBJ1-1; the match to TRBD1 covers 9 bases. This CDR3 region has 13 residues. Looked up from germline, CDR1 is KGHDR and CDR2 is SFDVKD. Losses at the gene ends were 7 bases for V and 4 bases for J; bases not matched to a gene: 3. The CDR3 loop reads CATRGGQGTEAFF. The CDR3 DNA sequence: TGTGCCACCAGGGGGGGACAGGGCACTGAAGCTTTCTTT.

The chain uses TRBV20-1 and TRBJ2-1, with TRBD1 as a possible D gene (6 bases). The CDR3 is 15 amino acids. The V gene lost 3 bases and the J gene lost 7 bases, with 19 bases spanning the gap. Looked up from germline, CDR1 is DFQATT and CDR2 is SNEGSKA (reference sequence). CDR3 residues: CSASVLQGFWNEQFF. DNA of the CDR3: TGCAGTGCTAGTGTGTTACAGGGATTTTGGAATGAGCAGTTCTTC.

The CDR3 sequence: CASRSGGSVYEQYF. The CDR3 region has the DNA TGTGCCAGCAGGAGCGGGGGGTCCGTCTACGAGCAGTACTTC. J is TRBJ2-7 and V is TRBV28; TRBD2 aligns across 9 bases. V lost 6 bases and J lost 3; bases outside the gene matches: 6. The length of the CDR3 is 14 residues. The germline V gene has CDR1 MDHEN and CDR2 SYDVKM.

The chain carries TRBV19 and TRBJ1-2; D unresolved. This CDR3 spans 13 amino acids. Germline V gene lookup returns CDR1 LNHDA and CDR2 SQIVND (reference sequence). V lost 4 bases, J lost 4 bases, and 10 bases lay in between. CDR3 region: CASSNGIFYGYTF. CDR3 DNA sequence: TGTGCCAGTAGTAACGGGATATTCTATGGCTACACCTTC. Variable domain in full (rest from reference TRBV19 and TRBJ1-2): DGGITQSPKYLFRKEGQNVTLSCEQNLNHDAMYWYRQDPGQGLRLIYYSQIVNDFQKGDIAEGYSVSREKKESFPLTVTSAQKNPTAFYLCASSNGIFYGYTFGSGTRLTVV.

The CDR3 loop reads CASRTPRGTPQYF. The CDR3 DNA sequence: TGTGCCAGCAGGACCCCACGGGGGACCCCGCAGTATTTT. The V gene is TRBV28, the J gene TRBJ2-3; tentative D call: TRBD2 (6 bases). The germline V gene has CDR1 MDHEN and CDR2 SYDVKM. The CDR3 is 13 residues long. Trimming stripped 6 bases from V and 10 bases from J, with 17 bases between.

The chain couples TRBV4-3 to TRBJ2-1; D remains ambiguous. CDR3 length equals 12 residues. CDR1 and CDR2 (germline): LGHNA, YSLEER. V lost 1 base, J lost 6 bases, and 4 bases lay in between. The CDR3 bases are TGCGCCAGCAGCCAAGTTCGCAATGAGCAGTTCTTC. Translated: CASSQVRNEQFF.

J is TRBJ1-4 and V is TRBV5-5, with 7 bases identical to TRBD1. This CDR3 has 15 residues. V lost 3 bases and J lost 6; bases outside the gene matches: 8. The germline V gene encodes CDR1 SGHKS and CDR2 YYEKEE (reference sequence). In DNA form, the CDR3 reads TGTGCCAGCAGCTCATCAGACAGGGACTATGAAAAACTGTTTTTT. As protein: CASSSSDRDYEKLFF. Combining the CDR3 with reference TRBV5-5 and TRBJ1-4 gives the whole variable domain DAGVTQSPTHLIKTRGQQVTLRCSPISGHKSVSWYQQVLGQGPQFIFQYYEKEERGRGNFPDRFSARQFPNYSSELNVNALLLGDSALYLCASSSSDRDYEKLFFGSGTQLSVL.

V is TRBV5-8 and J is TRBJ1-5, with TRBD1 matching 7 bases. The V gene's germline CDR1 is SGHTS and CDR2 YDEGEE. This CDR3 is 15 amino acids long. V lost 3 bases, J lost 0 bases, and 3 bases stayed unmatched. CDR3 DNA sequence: TGTGCCAGCAGCTCAGGGACAGTTAGCAATCAGCCCCAGCATTTT. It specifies CASSSGTVSNQPQHF.

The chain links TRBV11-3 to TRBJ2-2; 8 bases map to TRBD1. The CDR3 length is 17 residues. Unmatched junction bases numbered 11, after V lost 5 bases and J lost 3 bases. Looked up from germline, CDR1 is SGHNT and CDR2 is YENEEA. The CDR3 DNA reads TGTGCCAGCAGCCCGACCCTGGGGACAGGCTACACCGGGGAGCTGTTTTTT. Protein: CASSPTLGTGYTGELFF.

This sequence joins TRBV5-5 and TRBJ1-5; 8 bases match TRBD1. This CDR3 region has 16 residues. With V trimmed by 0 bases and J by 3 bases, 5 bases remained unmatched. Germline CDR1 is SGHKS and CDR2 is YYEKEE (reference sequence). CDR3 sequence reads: CASSLEGQAPNQPQHF. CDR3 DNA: TGTGCCAGCAGCTTGGAGGGACAGGCACCCAATCAGCCCCAGCATTTT.

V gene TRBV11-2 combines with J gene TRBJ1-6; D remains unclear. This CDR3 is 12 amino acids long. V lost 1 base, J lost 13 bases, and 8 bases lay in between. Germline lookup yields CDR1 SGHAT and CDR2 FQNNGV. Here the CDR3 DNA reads TGTGCCAGCAGCTTAGGGACTTCCCCCCTCCACTTT. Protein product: CASSLGTSPLHF. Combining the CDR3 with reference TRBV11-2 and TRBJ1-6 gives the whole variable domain EAGVAQSPRYKIIEKRQSVAFWCNPISGHATLYWYQQILGQGPKLLIQFQNNGVVDDSQLPKDRFSAERLKGVDSTLKIQPAKLEDSAVYLCASSLGTSPLHFGNGTRLTVT.

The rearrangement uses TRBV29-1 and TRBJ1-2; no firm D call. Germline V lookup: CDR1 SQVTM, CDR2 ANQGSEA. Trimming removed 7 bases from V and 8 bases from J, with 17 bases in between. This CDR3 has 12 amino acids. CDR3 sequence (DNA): TGCAGCGCAGCGAGGAGTTTTGGAGGCTACACCTTC. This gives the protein CSAARSFGGYTF.

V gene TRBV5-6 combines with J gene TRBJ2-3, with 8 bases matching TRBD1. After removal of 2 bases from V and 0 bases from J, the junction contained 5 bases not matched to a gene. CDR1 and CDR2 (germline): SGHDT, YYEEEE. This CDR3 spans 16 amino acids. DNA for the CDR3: TGTGCCAGCAGCTTCCAGACAGGGGCCAGCACAGATACGCAGTATTTT. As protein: CASSFQTGASTDTQYF.

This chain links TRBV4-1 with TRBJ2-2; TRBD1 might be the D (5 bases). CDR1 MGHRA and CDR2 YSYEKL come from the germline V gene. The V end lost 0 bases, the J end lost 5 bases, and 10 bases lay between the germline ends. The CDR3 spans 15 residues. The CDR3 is CASSQDRAGTGELFF. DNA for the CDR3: TGCGCCAGCAGCCAAGACAGGGCCGGAACCGGGGAGCTGTTTTTT.